The next 27 T cell receptor beta chains were all read from a single sample in a study of CD8+CD57+ T cells in acquired aplastic anemia. According to the study, genomic DNA was the template for TCR beta VDJ and CDR3 profiling. TCRdb redid the calling of the reads with MiXCR, one entry per CDR3 protein. The data show some 410,000 distinct CDR3 sequences, 65% to 80% seen once. Sequencing was performed on sorted CD4+, CD8+, or CD8+CD57+ T cells (not recorded which) from PBMCs. The receptors were sampled from a human donor in good health, serving as a control.

This clonotype was recorded once. CDR3 DNA: TGCAGTGCAAGCAGGGGGCGCTTGGGAGACACCATATATTTT. Translation gives CSASRGRLGDTIYF. The chain is built from TRBV20-1 and TRBJ1-3; 8 bases fit TRBD1. J lost 8 bases, V lost 6 bases, and 12 bases had no gene match. The CDR3 has 14 residues. Germline assignment: CDR1 DFQATT and CDR2 SNEGSKA (reference sequence).

As regards this clonotype: The junction differs from germline at one of its ends, possibly a read error. The chain employs TRBV7-8 and TRBJ1-5, with D maybe TRBD1 (5 bases). CDR1 and CDR2 from the germline V gene are SGHVS and FQNEAQ. The CDR3 spans 13 residues. The DNA of the CDR3 is TGTGCCAGTAGCTCTCACAGGTTGCGGTTCCAGCATTTT. Encoded protein: CASSSHRLRFQHF.

The V call is TRBV11-2, the J call TRBJ2-3, with TRBD2 identical over 9 bases. CDR3 size: 17 residues. Germline loops: CDR1 SGHAT, CDR2 FQNNGV. V shed 0 bases, J shed 3 bases, and the junction held 7 bases outside the gene matches. The CDR3: CASSLDTVSGGTDTQYF. The DNA for the CDR3 is TGTGCCAGCAGCTTAGACACTGTAAGCGGGGGGACAGATACGCAGTATTTT.

To note about this clonotype: A junction end diverges from the germline sequence, so it may reflect a read error. J is TRBJ1-2 and V is TRBV5-1, with 7 bases matching TRBD1. Germline values: CDR1 SGHRS, CDR2 YFSETQ. The CDR3 is made up of 15 amino acids. CDR3 residues: CASSVSTGDTEAMTF. CDR3 nucleotide sequence: TGTGCCAGCAGCGTTTCCACAGGGGACACTGAAGCTATGACCTTC.

To note about this clonotype: This may be a read error, as it is one base from a much larger clone. The chain links TRBV2 to TRBJ1-3; maybe TRBD1 (5 bases). The ends were cut back, 8 bases at V and 8 bases at J, with 22 bases in the middle. CDR1 SNHLY and CDR2 FYNNEI come from the germline V gene. The CDR3 has 15 amino acids. CDR3 residues: CASPTNFRDRDTIYF. The CDR3 nucleotides are TGTGCCAGCCCTACAAATTTCAGGGATCGAGACACCATATATTTT. The variable domain in full, with the rest retrieved from reference TRBV2 and TRBJ1-3, is EPEVTQTPSHQVTQMGQEVILRCVPISNHLYFYWYRQILGQKVEFLVSFYNNEISEKSEIFDDQFSVERPDGSNFTLKIRSTKLEDSAMYFCASPTNFRDRDTIYFGEGSWLTVV.

This clonotype has at least ten counts. The DNA of the CDR3 is TGTGCCAGCAGCTTGGGGGGCCTGGACACCATATATTTT. As protein: CASSLGGLDTIYF. The chain combines TRBV7-2 with TRBJ1-3, with a tentative D call TRBD1 (6 bases). The CDR3 has 13 amino acids. Trimming cost V 3 bases and J 8 bases, with 11 bases left between them. Germline lookup yields CDR1 SGHTA and CDR2 FQGNSA.

This clonotype has just a few counts. The gene calls are TRBV2 and TRBJ1-1; maybe TRBD1 (5 bases). Germline V gene lookup returns CDR1 SNHLY and CDR2 FYNNEI. The ends were cut back, 6 bases at V and 0 bases at J, with 11 bases in the middle. This CDR3 region has 14 residues. The CDR3 DNA sequence: TGTGCCAGCAGGGCAGGGTGGGTGAACACTGAAGCTTTCTTT. It yields the protein CASRAGWVNTEAFF.

The chain recombines TRBV5-1 with TRBJ2-7; TRBD1 matches at 10 bases. Looked up from germline, CDR1 is SGHRS and CDR2 is YFSETQ. The CDR3 contains 14 residues. Trimming at V came to 3 bases and at J to 5 bases, leaving 5 bases not matched to a gene. The CDR3 is CASSWDRGPHEQYF. The DNA for the CDR3 is TGCGCCAGCAGCTGGGACAGGGGCCCCCACGAGCAGTACTTC. Filled out from reference TRBV5-1 and TRBJ2-7, the complete variable domain reads KAGVTQTPRYLIKTRGQQVTLSCSPISGHRSVSWYQQTPGQGLQFLFEYFSETQRNKGNFPGRFSGRQFSNSRSEMNVSTLELGDSALYLCASSWDRGPHEQYFGPGTRLTVT.

The chain is built from TRBV11-2 and TRBJ2-1, with unresolved D. This CDR3 spans 12 amino acids. V was shortened by 1 base and J by 9 bases, with 7 bases between the two germline ends. The germline CDR1 and CDR2 sequences are SGHAT and FQNNGV. CDR3 sequence: CASSLGQTEQFF. For the CDR3, the DNA is TGTGCCAGCAGCTTAGGGCAGACTGAGCAGTTCTTC. The full variable domain, with the rest looked up from reference TRBV11-2 and TRBJ2-1, is EAGVAQSPRYKIIEKRQSVAFWCNPISGHATLYWYQQILGQGPKLLIQFQNNGVVDDSQLPKDRFSAERLKGVDSTLKIQPAKLEDSAVYLCASSLGQTEQFFGPGTRLTVL.

The chain employs TRBV12-3 or TRBV12-4 and TRBJ1-4; D is perhaps TRBD1 (6 bases). V was shortened by 8 bases and J by 13 bases, with 17 bases between the two germline ends. This CDR3 is 12 amino acids long. The CDR3 nucleotides read TGTGCCAGCGGACGGGGGGCTGGAAGACTGTTTTTT. Its protein product is CASGRGAGRLFF.

This rearrangement joins TRBV6-2 or TRBV6-3 to TRBJ2-1, with 12 nucleotides matching TRBD2. The V segment lost 6 bases and the J segment 9 bases; nucleotides outside the gene matches: 12. Germline V gene lookup returns CDR1 MNHEY and CDR2 SVGEGT. The CDR3 runs 16 residues. The CDR3 DNA sequence: TGTGCCAGCAGGCCGGGGCTAGCGGGGGGGATAGGTGAGCAGTTCTTC. Translation: CASRPGLAGGIGEQFF.

Concerning this clonotype: Because the CDR3's place on the DNA is in doubt, the DNA is left out and the CDR3 is given as listed by TCRdb. V and J are TRBV2 and TRBJ2-2; the D call in the table, TRBD1, was not verified against the DNA. With termini counted, the CDR3 has 16 amino acids. CDR1 is SNHLY, CDR2 FYNNEI, per germline. The CDR3 sequence is CASSVAQGSGTGELFF.

Turning to this clonotype: An end of the junction does not agree with germline; a read error may underlie this. The chain's CDR3 is CASSFLERGAAYF. Here the CDR3 DNA reads TGTGCCAGCAGTTTTCTCGAAAGGGGAGCAGCTTACTTT. This chain joins TRBV9 and TRBJ1-1; D is perhaps TRBD1 (5 bases). Germline CDR1 SGDLS, CDR2 YYNGEE. The length of the CDR3 is 13 residues. Using reference TRBV9 and TRBJ1-1 for the parts outside the CDR3, the full variable domain is DSGVTQTPKHLITATGQRVTLRCSPRSGDLSVYWYQQSLDQGLQFLIQYYNGEERAKGNILERFSAQQFPDLHSELNLSSLELGDSALYFCASSFLERGAAYFGQGTRLTVV.

This clonotype showed up many times. The chain carries TRBV7-2 and TRBJ1-3; the match to TRBD1 covers 11 bases. CDR3 size: 18 residues. V lost 1 base and J lost 0; bases outside the gene matches: 5. Germline assignment: CDR1 SGHTA and CDR2 FQGNSA. DNA of the CDR3: TGTGCCAGCAGCTTAGGAGGACAGGGGGCCTTCTCTGGAAACACCATATATTTT. Its translation is CASSLGGQGAFSGNTIYF.

The sample holds one count of this clonotype. This rearrangement joins TRBV10-3 to TRBJ2-1; no definite D call. V lost 10 bases and J lost 10, with 17 bases in between. Germline V lookup: CDR1 ENHRY, CDR2 SYGVKD. The CDR3 loop spans 12 amino acids. The CDR3 sequence is CASKPGHNEQFF. DNA of the CDR3: TGTGCCAGCAAACCGGGTCATAACGAGCAGTTCTTC.

A note on this clonotype: The junction does not match germline at one end; this may be a read error. This chain links TRBV7-3 with TRBJ1-6; a weak D match, TRBD1 (6 bases). This CDR3 comprises 14 residues. Germline CDR1 is SGHTA and CDR2 is FQGTGA. Here the CDR3 reads CASSLAGEFSPLHF. As DNA, the CDR3 is TGCGCCAGCAGCTTAGCAGGGGAGTTCTCACCCCTCCACTTT.

There are many counts of this clonotype. The chain recombines TRBV4-3 with TRBJ1-6, with 10 bases that match TRBD1. Germline V lookup: CDR1 LGHNA, CDR2 YSLEER. The CDR3 contains 15 residues. The V and J ends lost 4 bases and 7 bases, in that order; junction bases with no gene match: 4. CDR3 amino acids: CASSRRQGANSPLHF. The CDR3 nucleotides read TGCGCCAGCAGCCGCCGACAGGGGGCGAATTCACCCCTCCACTTT.

For this clonotype: At one end, the junction sequence differs from germline, possibly due to a read error. DNA for the CDR3: TGTGCCAGCAGGGCCGGACAGATGACTCACGCCCAGCACTTT. Protein: CASRAGQMTHAQHF. J is TRBJ1-5 and V is TRBV7-6, with D possibly matching TRBD1 (6 bases). From germline, CDR1 is SGHVS and CDR2 FNYEAQ. CDR3 length equals 14 residues.

About this clonotype itself: A junction boundary mismatches the germline segment, possibly from a read error. V is TRBV29-1 and J is TRBJ2-3; D gene uncertain. Germline lookup yields CDR1 SQVTM and CDR2 ANQGSEA. The CDR3 has 11 residues. The chain's CDR3 is CGPPSTDTQYF. In DNA, the CDR3 is TGTGGGCCCCCTAGCACAGATACGCAGTATTTT.

This clonotype was recorded once. The genes are TRBV19 and TRBJ1-5; maybe TRBD1 (5 bases). Germline V gene data show CDR1 as LNHDA and CDR2 as SQIVND (reference sequence). V lost 7 bases and J lost 3, with 13 bases in between. The CDR3 extends over 14 amino acids. CDR3 in amino acids: CASTMTATNQPQHF. The CDR3 bases are TGTGCCAGTACCATGACAGCGACCAATCAGCCCCAGCATTTT.

On this clonotype: It is likely a read error, because the conserved phenylalanine at the end of the CDR3 is missing. No DNA is shown, since the ends of the CDR3 on it are uncertain; the CDR3 is the one TCRdb lists. The CDR3 sequence: CASSSGQGYDDYT. J is TRBJ2-7 and V is TRBV7-2; TRBD1, the table's D call, was not compared with the DNA. The CDR3 spans 13 residues, counting both ends. Germline CDR1 and CDR2: SGHTA and FQGNSA.

The chain joins TRBV29-1 to TRBJ2-5; D ambiguous. The V end lost 2 bases, the J end lost 0 bases, and 13 bases lay between the germline ends. The CDR3 is 15 residues long. Germline values: CDR1 SQVTM, CDR2 ANQGSEA. CDR3 nucleotide sequence: TGCAGCGTTGAAAGGGTAGGCCCCTACCAAGAGACCCAGTACTTC. Residues: CSVERVGPYQETQYF.

J is TRBJ2-5 and V is TRBV9; D is ambiguous. Germline CDR1 and CDR2: SGDLS and YYNGEE. This CDR3 spans 13 amino acids. CDR3 loop: CAGGPVGAETQYF. DNA for the CDR3: TGTGCTGGTGGGCCTGTCGGTGCGGAGACCCAGTACTTC.

This clonotype was counted many times. The chain is built from TRBV27 and TRBJ2-1; TRBD2 matches at 10 bases. The CDR3 covers 15 residues. Trimming removed 7 bases from V and 4 bases from J; junction bases left unmatched: 7. Germline CDR1 MNHEY, CDR2 SMNVEV (reference sequence). CDR3 sequence (DNA): TGTGCCAGCAACCAACTAGCGGGGTTTTACAATGAGCAGTTCTTC. It codes for CASNQLAGFYNEQFF.

CDR3 sequence reads: CASSLCGTGDYYTF. CDR3 DNA sequence: TGTGCCAGCAGCTTATGCGGGACAGGCGATTACTACACCTTC. This sequence joins TRBV7-8 and TRBJ1-2; 8 nucleotides align to TRBD1. The germline gives CDR1 SGHVS, CDR2 FQNEAQ. This CDR3 region has 14 residues. V shed 2 bases, J shed 10 bases, and the junction held 9 bases outside the gene matches.

The chain is built from TRBV6-1 and TRBJ1-1; possibly TRBD1 for D (6 bases). Germline lookup yields CDR1 MNHNS and CDR2 SASEGT. CDR3 length: 13 residues. V lost 8 bases and J lost 4, with 14 bases in between. CDR3 in DNA: TGTGCCAGCGAGGGGGTGGTGAGCACTGAAGCTTTCTTT. It encodes CASEGVVSTEAFF.

This clonotype showed up many times. This chain uses TRBV29-1 with TRBJ2-5, with TRBD2 matching over 7 bases. Germline V gene sequence: CDR1 SQVTM, CDR2 ANQGSEA. Trimming removed 3 bases from V and 5 bases from J; junction bases left unmatched: 12. The CDR3 consists of 15 residues. The CDR3 sequence: CSVDGWGGTGETQYF. The CDR3 DNA sequence: TGCAGCGTTGACGGTTGGGGGGGGACGGGTGAGACCCAGTACTTC.